Below, one T cell receptor (beta chain) is given with its context. The CDR3 covers 15 residues. CDR1 is SGDLS and CDR2 is YYNGEE in the germline V gene. The V gene end was trimmed by 4 bases and the J gene end by 2 bases; junction bases not matched to a gene: 6. This specimen comes from a study of CD8 T cells in Susac syndrome. Looking at the study overall: Blood was drawn from patients with Susac syndrome. At that point, they were therapy-naive, on corticosteroids, or on intravenous immunoglobulin alone.

RNA totalling about 0.45 to 1 ug underwent reverse transcription with random hexamers. Via MiXCR, TCRdb re-called the immunoSEQ multiplex PCR reads, giving one row per CDR3 protein. The table records roughly 190,000 distinct CDR3 sequences, 90% to 95% of them present only once. The source material was CD4+ T cells from PBMCs. V is TRBV9 and J is TRBJ2-7; 10 bases fit TRBD2. This sequence originates from a human donor with Susac syndrome. The CDR3 reads CASSPGLAETYEQYF. Here the CDR3 DNA reads TGTGCCAGCAGCCCTGGACTAGCGGAAACCTACGAGCAGTACTTC. The full variable domain, completed using reference TRBV9 and TRBJ2-7, is DSGVTQTPKHLITATGQRVTLRCSPRSGDLSVYWYQQSLDQGLQFLIQYYNGEERAKGNILERFSAQQFPDLHSELNLSSLELGDSALYFCASSPGLAETYEQYFGPGTRLTVT.